Listed here are 15 T cell receptor beta chains from one sample, sequenced in a study of shared clonotypes between healthy human individuals. Profiled with immunoSEQ multiplex PCR; TCRdb holds only in-frame clones, not every one. Of some 360,000 clones in the sample, more than 60% are singletons; the top ten hold about 10%. The specimen was memory CD4+ T cells sorted from blood. The subset here: CD45RA-negative fraction. The source of these receptors is a man aged 30-40 years in good health.

The genes are TRBV30 and TRBJ2-5; 8 bases agree with TRBD2. Looked up from germline, CDR1 is GTSNPN and CDR2 is SVGIG (reference sequence). The CDR3 contains 16 residues. The junction had 12 bases not matched to a gene; V was cut back by 1 base and J by 5 bases. The CDR3 loop is CAWSDGGRWGEETQYF. CDR3 nucleotide sequence: TGTGCCTGGAGTGACGGCGGGAGGTGGGGCGAGGAGACCCAGTACTTC.

V and J are TRBV14 and TRBJ2-7; possible D gene TRBD2, 5 bases. V dropped 4 bases and J dropped 6 bases, with 19 bases sitting between them. This CDR3 region has 15 residues. Germline lookup yields CDR1 SGHDN and CDR2 FVKESK. CDR3 residues: CASSPTRALGGEQYF. The DNA for the CDR3 is TGTGCCAGCAGCCCAACCCGGGCCCTAGGAGGCGAGCAGTACTTC.

The chain employs TRBV5-1 and TRBJ2-3; 9 bases agree with TRBD2. Germline trimming cut 0 bases from V and 1 base from J; bases unmatched to any gene: 3. This CDR3 region has 16 residues. Germline CDR1 reads SGHRS; CDR2 reads YFSETQ. In nucleotides, the CDR3 is TGCGCCAGCAGCTTGGCTAGCGGGACGCGCACAGATACGCAGTATTTT. It translates to CASSLASGTRTDTQYF. Using reference TRBV5-1 and TRBJ2-3 for the parts outside the CDR3, the full variable domain is KAGVTQTPRYLIKTRGQQVTLSCSPISGHRSVSWYQQTPGQGLQFLFEYFSETQRNKGNFPGRFSGRQFSNSRSEMNVSTLELGDSALYLCASSLASGTRTDTQYFGPGTRLTVL.

This clone was observed a few times. J is TRBJ1-2 and V is TRBV5-1, with a weak D call TRBD1 (5 bases). The length of the CDR3 is 15 residues. Germline CDR1 SGHRS, CDR2 YFSETQ. V lost 0 bases to trimming and J lost 7 bases, with 16 bases between them. CDR3 protein: CASSLETGRSGGYTF. CDR3 sequence (DNA): TGCGCCAGCAGCTTGGAAACAGGCCGCTCGGGTGGCTACACCTTC.

This clone occurred once. In the same sample, other DNA sequences code for this CDR3. This chain links TRBV5-1 with TRBJ2-7; TRBD2 aligns across 7 bases. Trimming cost V 4 bases and J 4 bases; bases outside gene matches: 20. CDR1 SGHRS and CDR2 YFSETQ come from the germline V gene. The CDR3 contains 18 residues. The chain's CDR3 is CASSLRLQTSTKGYEQYF. CDR3 nucleotides: TGCGCCAGCAGCCTCCGCCTACAGACTAGCACGAAAGGGTACGAGCAGTACTTC.

The rearrangement joins TRBV30 to TRBJ1-2; 11 bases are a match to TRBD1. The CDR3 has 13 residues. The germline gives CDR1 GTSNPN, CDR2 SVGIG (reference sequence). J was trimmed by 8 bases and V by 4 bases; bases with no gene match: 6. CDR3 sequence: CAWKRTGGRGYTF. In nucleotides, the CDR3 is TGTGCCTGGAAAAGGACAGGGGGCCGGGGCTACACCTTC.

This clone was seen a few times. This rearrangement joins TRBV4-3 to TRBJ1-4; D uncertain. Germline CDR1 is LGHNA and CDR2 is YSLEER. V gave up 0 bases and J gave up 5 bases, with 13 bases separating them. The CDR3 covers 16 residues. CDR3 sequence reads: CASSQDLGQLNEKLFF. The CDR3 DNA reads TGCGCCAGCAGCCAAGATCTAGGGCAGTTAAATGAAAAACTGTTTTTT.

The table lists this clone with a count of one. The chain carries TRBV11-3 and TRBJ2-7, with unresolved D. V lost 3 bases and J lost 6, with 12 bases in between. CDR1 is SGHNT and CDR2 is YENEEA in the germline V gene. The CDR3 is made up of 13 amino acids. This CDR3 is CASSFTAVGEQYF. The CDR3 DNA reads TGTGCCAGCAGCTTTACAGCAGTGGGCGAGCAGTACTTC.

J is TRBJ2-3 and V is TRBV28, with TRBD2 as a possible D gene (6 bases). The CDR3 has 17 residues. V lost 4 bases and J lost 1, with 18 bases in between. CDR1 is MDHEN, CDR2 SYDVKM, per germline. In DNA, the CDR3 is TGTGCCAGCAGTTGGCGCTCGGGGACTGCGGGCACAGATACGCAGTATTTT. Its protein is CASSWRSGTAGTDTQYF.

V is TRBV18 and J is TRBJ1-1; a weak D match, TRBD1 (6 bases). V lost 6 bases, J lost 7 bases, and 18 bases lay in between. Looked up from germline, CDR1 is KGHSH and CDR2 is LQKENI. This CDR3 region has 14 residues. This CDR3 is CASSSWEGGDEAFF. Here the CDR3 DNA reads TGTGCCAGCTCTTCGTGGGAGGGGGGAGATGAAGCTTTCTTT.

In its sample, this clone was seen once. V and J are TRBV19 and TRBJ1-1; D remains ambiguous. CDR3 length: 13 amino acids. Trimming stripped 9 bases from V and 1 base from J, with 12 bases between. Looked up from germline, CDR1 is LNHDA and CDR2 is SQIVND (reference sequence). The CDR3 is CASSGLANTEAFF. As DNA, the CDR3 is TGTGCCAGCTCCGGGCTCGCGAACACTGAAGCTTTCTTT.

The chain recombines TRBV7-8 with TRBJ1-4; D possibly corresponds to TRBD1 (6 bases). The CDR3 is made up of 14 amino acids. Germline loops: CDR1 SGHVS, CDR2 FQNEAQ. Trimming removed 4 bases at V and 7 bases at J, with 13 bases between. The CDR3 region is CASSSMEGGEKLFF. The CDR3 bases are TGTGCCAGCAGCTCCATGGAAGGGGGTGAAAAACTGTTTTTT.

This chain uses TRBV11-2 with TRBJ2-5; D perhaps matches TRBD2 (6 bases). The CDR3 is made up of 15 amino acids. V lost 5 bases and J 7 bases, leaving 20 bases between the germline ends. The germline gives CDR1 SGHAT, CDR2 FQNNGV. Written as DNA, the CDR3 is TGTGCCAGCAGCCCCACCCGGGGTAGCGGAGTGACCCAGTACTTC. Translating gives CASSPTRGSGVTQYF.

The genes are TRBV29-1 and TRBJ2-2; tentatively, D is TRBD1 or TRBD2 (5 bases each). Germline V lookup: CDR1 SQVTM, CDR2 ANQGSEA. The ends were cut back, 1 base at V and 4 bases at J, with 10 bases in the middle. This CDR3 has 14 residues. CDR3: CSVEVGPTTGELFF. The CDR3 DNA follows: TGCAGCGTTGAAGTGGGACCGACCACCGGGGAGCTGTTTTTT.

J is TRBJ2-5 and V is TRBV7-6; TRBD2 agrees at 11 bases. V shed 1 base and J 7 bases; nucleotides not matched to a gene: 5. The CDR3 extends over 15 amino acids. Germline V gene data show CDR1 as SGHVS and CDR2 as FNYEAQ. CDR3 amino acids: CASSLGLAGGGTQYF. DNA of the CDR3: TGTGCCAGCAGCTTAGGGCTAGCGGGAGGCGGGACCCAGTACTTC.